This is a list of T cell receptor beta chains from one sample in a study of blood T cells in healthy people across ages. TCRdb processed the 5' RACE reads anew with MiXCR; each CDR3 protein has one entry. The data contain 1.8 million or so distinct CDR3 sequences, approximately 39% of them singletons. The sample taken for sequencing was blood. These receptors were obtained from a human donor in good health. Both conserved end residues are part of each CDR3. The D gene is left open where the match is weak. Where a row states a size, it is once, few, many or the class of an expanded clone; other rows omit it.

DNA: TGTGCCAGCAGCCAAGAATATAGGAAGGGTCGAGGCTACACCTTC
CDR3: CASSQEYRKGRGYTF
D: -
V: TRBV14
size: -
J: TRBJ1-2

DNA: TGTGCCAGCAGTCCCCTAGACCCCGGATGGGATACGCAGTATTTT
CDR3: CASSPLDPGWDTQYF
D: -
V: TRBV6-5
size: few
J: TRBJ2-3

DNA: TGTGCCAGCAGCCCGGGACAGGGGTCTTATAGCTCCTACAATGAGCAGTTCTTC
CDR3: CASSPGQGSYSSYNEQFF
D: TRBD1
V: TRBV28
size: once
J: TRBJ2-1

DNA: TGCAGTGCTAGAGATCGGGACGGGGAGACCCAGTACTTC
CDR3: CSARDRDGETQYF
D: -
V: TRBV20-1
size: few
J: TRBJ2-5

DNA: TGTGCCAGCAGCTCAGCCCCCCAGGGTGCCCAGTACTTC
CDR3: CASSSAPQGAQYF
D: -
V: TRBV7-2
size: few
J: TRBJ2-5

DNA: TGCAGTGCTCAACCGGGACAGGGGAACTATGGCTACACCTTC
CDR3: CSAQPGQGNYGYTF
D: TRBD1
V: TRBV20-1
size: -
J: TRBJ1-2

DNA: TGTGCCAGCAGCGAAACTAGCGGGGGACCTCTTAGCACAGATACGCAGTATTTT
CDR3: CASSETSGGPLSTDTQYF
D: TRBD2
V: TRBV7-2
size: -
J: TRBJ2-3

DNA: TGTGCCAGCTCACCAGGACGCAACCAAGAGACCCAGTACTTC
CDR3: CASSPGRNQETQYF
D: -
V: TRBV18
size: many
J: TRBJ2-5

DNA: TGCAGTGCCATCCGGTGTGGAAATTCACCCCTCCACTTT
CDR3: CSAIRCGNSPLHF
D: -
V: TRBV20-1
size: once
J: TRBJ1-6

DNA: TGTGCCAGCAGCCAATTCATCCAGGGCAATGAGCAGTTCTTC
CDR3: CASSQFIQGNEQFF
D: -
V: TRBV3-1
size: -
J: TRBJ2-1

DNA: TGTGCCAGCAGCTTAGAGCCGACCGTTGAAAAACTGTTTTTT
CDR3: CASSLEPTVEKLFF
D: -
V: TRBV7-2
size: few
J: TRBJ1-4

DNA: TGCAGCGCCGTTAACCTTGCAGAGCAGTTCTTC
CDR3: CSAVNLAEQFF
D: -
V: TRBV29-1
size: -
J: TRBJ2-1

DNA: TGCAGTGCAGGGACAGTGCCTAGCAATCAGCCCCAGCATTTT
CDR3: CSAGTVPSNQPQHF
D: TRBD1
V: TRBV20-1
size: -
J: TRBJ1-5

DNA: TGCGCCAGCAGCCAAGGACTCGCCTCCGCTCTACAAGGGACCCAGTACTTC
CDR3: CASSQGLASALQGTQYF
D: -
V: TRBV4-3
size: few
J: TRBJ2-5

DNA: TGTGCCAGCAGTGTACGGGGAGGTGACTATGGCTACACCTTC
CDR3: CASSVRGGDYGYTF
D: -
V: TRBV2
size: few
J: TRBJ1-2

DNA: TGCGCCACCAACCGGGACAGCTCCTACAATGAGCAGTTCTTC
CDR3: CATNRDSSYNEQFF
D: TRBD1
V: TRBV5-1
size: -
J: TRBJ2-1

DNA: TGTGCCAGCAGCTTAGTTTGGGATTTCCCGTACTTC
CDR3: CASSLVWDFPYF
D: -
V: TRBV7-2
size: few
J: TRBJ2-4

DNA: TGTGCCAGCAGTTTAAGCGGACACCTAACCTACGAGCAGTACTTC
CDR3: CASSLSGHLTYEQYF
D: -
V: TRBV27
size: -
J: TRBJ2-7

DNA: TGTGCCAGCAGCTTACCCGAGCGGGGTACAGATACGCAGTATTTT
CDR3: CASSLPERGTDTQYF
D: TRBD2
V: TRBV7-2
size: -
J: TRBJ2-3

DNA: TGTGCCAGCAGTTCCAGGGGCGGAGGCTATGGCTACACCTTC
CDR3: CASSSRGGGYGYTF
D: -
V: TRBV11-1
size: few
J: TRBJ1-2

DNA: TGTGCCAGCAGTTTATGGCGGAGAAGCACAGATACGCAGTATTTT
CDR3: CASSLWRRSTDTQYF
D: -
V: TRBV12-3/TRBV12-4
size: -
J: TRBJ2-3

DNA: TGTGCCAGCAGCCCCCTACAGGGTTCGGAAGATCAGCCCCAGCATTTT
CDR3: CASSPLQGSEDQPQHF
D: -
V: TRBV7-6
size: -
J: TRBJ1-5

DNA: TGTGCCAGCAGTCTTTACGCTTGGGAGCGGACGGGTATTCAGTACTTC
CDR3: CASSLYAWERTGIQYF
D: -
V: TRBV27
size: few
J: TRBJ2-4

DNA: TGTGCCAGCAGTAGGTCGTCGAACACTGAAGCTTTCTTT
CDR3: CASSRSSNTEAFF
D: -
V: TRBV6-5
size: few
J: TRBJ1-1

DNA: TGCGCCAGCAGCCAAGAGGAGACAGATACGCAGTATTTT
CDR3: CASSQEETDTQYF
D: -
V: TRBV4-3
size: -
J: TRBJ2-3

DNA: TGTGCCAGTAACCCGGACAGGGAAGGTGCCGGGGAGCTGTTTTTT
CDR3: CASNPDREGAGELFF
D: TRBD1
V: TRBV19
size: -
J: TRBJ2-2

DNA: TGCGCCAGCAGCGATCAGGGCCTGGGGGCGGGCAATGAGCAGTTCTTC
CDR3: CASSDQGLGAGNEQFF
D: -
V: TRBV5-1
size: -
J: TRBJ2-1

DNA: TGCAGTGCTCGGCTGGGGGACACTGAAGCTTTCTTT
CDR3: CSARLGDTEAFF
D: -
V: TRBV20-1
size: -
J: TRBJ1-1

DNA: TGTGCCAGCAGACCTGACCGCAACCATGGCTACACCTTC
CDR3: CASRPDRNHGYTF
D: -
V: TRBV12-3/TRBV12-4
size: few
J: TRBJ1-2

DNA: TGCGCCAGCAGCTTGGTGGATGATACGCAGTATTTT
CDR3: CASSLVDDTQYF
D: -
V: TRBV5-1
size: -
J: TRBJ2-3

DNA: TGCAGTGCTAGATCAGTGAAAGCGGTGGAGGACTACGAGCAGTACTTC
CDR3: CSARSVKAVEDYEQYF
D: -
V: TRBV20-1
size: once
J: TRBJ2-7

DNA: TGTGCCAGCAGTTTGACGTTCGCCTCCTACGAGCAGTACTTC
CDR3: CASSLTFASYEQYF
D: -
V: TRBV12-3/TRBV12-4
size: many
J: TRBJ2-7

DNA: TGTGCCAGCAGCCAAGATGCTGCTAGCGGGTTGCAGTATTTT
CDR3: CASSQDAASGLQYF
D: TRBD2
V: TRBV3-1
size: -
J: TRBJ2-3

DNA: TGTGCCAGCAGCCCTGTGGCCCAGAGGGATCAGCCCCAGCATTTT
CDR3: CASSPVAQRDQPQHF
D: -
V: TRBV7-2
size: few
J: TRBJ1-5

DNA: TGTGCCAGCAGTCCAACAGGGGAGGTGTTCTTC
CDR3: CASSPTGEVFF
D: -
V: TRBV12-3/TRBV12-4
size: -
J: TRBJ2-1

DNA: TGTGCCAGCAGCCCACTCCAGGGAAGGAATGGCTACACCTTC
CDR3: CASSPLQGRNGYTF
D: -
V: TRBV7-2
size: few
J: TRBJ1-2

DNA: TGTGCCAGCAGGGTGGGCGAATGGGAGACCCAGTACTTC
CDR3: CASRVGEWETQYF
D: -
V: TRBV2
size: -
J: TRBJ2-5

DNA: TGCGCCAGCAGCCGCAACAGCGACAATTATGGCTACACCTTC
CDR3: CASSRNSDNYGYTF
D: -
V: TRBV4-1
size: few
J: TRBJ1-2

DNA: TGTGCCAGCGCTTGGGGACAGGGGGCCACCTACGGGCAGTACTTC
CDR3: CASAWGQGATYGQYF
D: TRBD1
V: TRBV5-5
size: -
J: TRBJ2-7

DNA: TGTGCCAGCAGCCCCGAGATAGCTCGCACTAATGAAAAACTGTTTTTT
CDR3: CASSPEIARTNEKLFF
D: -
V: TRBV3-1
size: -
J: TRBJ1-4

DNA: TGTGCCAGCAGAGTAGGGATTGCAAATGAAAAACTGTTTTTT
CDR3: CASRVGIANEKLFF
D: -
V: TRBV7-2
size: -
J: TRBJ1-4

DNA: TGCAGCGTTGAAAACCCTCGGGAGACCCAGTACTTC
CDR3: CSVENPRETQYF
D: -
V: TRBV29-1
size: -
J: TRBJ2-5

DNA: TGTGCCAGCAGCTCAACAGGAATTCAAGAGACCCAGTACTTC
CDR3: CASSSTGIQETQYF
D: -
V: TRBV7-2
size: many
J: TRBJ2-5

DNA: TGTGCCAGCAGCTTAGTACTAGAAGATACGCAGTATTTT
CDR3: CASSLVLEDTQYF
D: -
V: TRBV7-2
size: -
J: TRBJ2-3